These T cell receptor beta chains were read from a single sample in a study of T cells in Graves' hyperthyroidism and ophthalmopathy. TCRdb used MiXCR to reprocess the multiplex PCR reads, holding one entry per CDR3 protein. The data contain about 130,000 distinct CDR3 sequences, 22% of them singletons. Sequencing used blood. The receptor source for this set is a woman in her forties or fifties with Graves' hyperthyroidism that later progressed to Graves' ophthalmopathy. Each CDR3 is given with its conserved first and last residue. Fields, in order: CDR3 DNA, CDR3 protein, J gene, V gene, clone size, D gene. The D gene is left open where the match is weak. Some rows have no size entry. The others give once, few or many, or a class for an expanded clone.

cdr3_nt: TGTGCCAGCAGCTTGGAGGGGAGAGTCACAGATACGCAGTATTTT
cdr3_aa: CASSLEGRVTDTQYF
j_call: TRBJ2-3
v_call: TRBV5-4
clone_size: .
d_call: .

cdr3_nt: TGCAGTGCTTTTGGGACAACGAACACCGGGGAGCTGTTTTTT
cdr3_aa: CSAFGTTNTGELFF
j_call: TRBJ2-2
v_call: TRBV20-1
clone_size: many
d_call: .

cdr3_nt: TGTGCCAGTACCAGGGGATCGTCCCGGACCACTGAAGCTTTCTTT
cdr3_aa: CASTRGSSRTTEAFF
j_call: TRBJ1-1
v_call: TRBV19
clone_size: .
d_call: .

cdr3_nt: TGTGCCACCAGTGGGGGGGGACTGTACCAAGAGACCCAGTACTTC
cdr3_aa: CATSGGGLYQETQYF
j_call: TRBJ2-5
v_call: TRBV24-1
clone_size: few
d_call: TRBD2

cdr3_nt: TGTGCCAGCAGCTCAACAGGTCTCTACGAGCAGTACTTC
cdr3_aa: CASSSTGLYEQYF
j_call: TRBJ2-7
v_call: TRBV5-6
clone_size: many
d_call: .

cdr3_nt: TGTGCCAGCAACCAGGCGGGACCCCAAGAGACCCAGTACTTC
cdr3_aa: CASNQAGPQETQYF
j_call: TRBJ2-5
v_call: TRBV7-3
clone_size: .
d_call: .

cdr3_nt: TGTGCCAGCAGTTTGCGACAGAGGGGGACTGAAGCTTCCTTT
cdr3_aa: CASSLRQRGTEASF
j_call: TRBJ1-1
v_call: TRBV28
clone_size: many
d_call: .

cdr3_nt: TGCAGTGCTAGAGATATGACAGACTCCTACGAGCAGTACTTC
cdr3_aa: CSARDMTDSYEQYF
j_call: TRBJ2-7
v_call: TRBV20-1
clone_size: .
d_call: .

cdr3_nt: TGTGCCACCAGTGATGGAGGACGAAATGAAAAACTGTTTTTT
cdr3_aa: CATSDGGRNEKLFF
j_call: TRBJ1-4
v_call: TRBV24-1
clone_size: few
d_call: .

cdr3_nt: TGTGCCAGCTTATCCCCCGCATCGGGGGCGCTGAACGAGCAGTACTTC
cdr3_aa: CASLSPASGALNEQYF
j_call: TRBJ2-7
v_call: TRBV6-2/TRBV6-3
clone_size: many
d_call: .

cdr3_nt: TGTGCCAGCAGTATGGGTGGGGACCAGAGGGGTGGCTACACCTTC
cdr3_aa: CASSMGGDQRGGYTF
j_call: TRBJ1-2
v_call: TRBV12-3/TRBV12-4
clone_size: few
d_call: .

cdr3_nt: TGTGCCAGCAGTGACCCGGGCAGGATGAACACTGAAGCTTTCTTT
cdr3_aa: CASSDPGRMNTEAFF
j_call: TRBJ1-1
v_call: TRBV2
clone_size: once
d_call: .

cdr3_nt: TGTGCCAGCAGCTTAGTGGGACAGGGACCCACAGATACGCAGTATTTT
cdr3_aa: CASSLVGQGPTDTQYF
j_call: TRBJ2-3
v_call: TRBV7-9
clone_size: many
d_call: TRBD1

cdr3_nt: TGTGCCAGCAGTGTAGGCACCATCACAGATACGCAGTATTTT
cdr3_aa: CASSVGTITDTQYF
j_call: TRBJ2-3
v_call: TRBV2
clone_size: .
d_call: .

cdr3_nt: TGCGCCAGCAGCCAAGCCGGACTAGCGGAGAGCTACGAGCAGTACTTC
cdr3_aa: CASSQAGLAESYEQYF
j_call: TRBJ2-7
v_call: TRBV4-1
clone_size: many
d_call: TRBD2

cdr3_nt: TGTGCCAGCAAGACTGGGGGAACTAGCGGGCCCTACAATGAGCAGTTCTTC
cdr3_aa: CASKTGGTSGPYNEQFF
j_call: TRBJ2-1
v_call: TRBV7-2
clone_size: many
d_call: TRBD2

cdr3_nt: TGTGCCAGCAGTTCGGGGGGGAGCACTGAAGCTTTCTTT
cdr3_aa: CASSSGGSTEAFF
j_call: TRBJ1-1
v_call: TRBV28
clone_size: .
d_call: .

cdr3_nt: TGTGCCAGCAGCAGTGAAAGCTATGGCTACACCTTC
cdr3_aa: CASSSESYGYTF
j_call: TRBJ1-2
v_call: TRBV11-2
clone_size: many
d_call: .

cdr3_nt: TGTGCCTGGAATCCCCAGGCCATGAACACTGAAGCTTTCTTT
cdr3_aa: CAWNPQAMNTEAFF
j_call: TRBJ1-1
v_call: TRBV30
clone_size: many
d_call: .

cdr3_nt: TGTGCCAGCAGTTTATCGAAAGGGTATGGCTACACCTTC
cdr3_aa: CASSLSKGYGYTF
j_call: TRBJ1-2
v_call: TRBV27
clone_size: .
d_call: .

cdr3_nt: TGTGCCAGCAGCCAACAATGGGGCACTGAAGCTTTCTTT
cdr3_aa: CASSQQWGTEAFF
j_call: TRBJ1-1
v_call: TRBV28
clone_size: .
d_call: .

cdr3_nt: TGTGCCAGCTCCAACCGGCAGGGGGTATACGAGCAGTACTTC
cdr3_aa: CASSNRQGVYEQYF
j_call: TRBJ2-7
v_call: TRBV6-2/TRBV6-3
clone_size: .
d_call: TRBD1

cdr3_nt: TGTGCCAGCAGGCGGGGTTTAGAGACCCAGTACTTC
cdr3_aa: CASRRGLETQYF
j_call: TRBJ2-5
v_call: TRBV11-2
clone_size: many
d_call: .

cdr3_nt: TGTGCCAGCAGTTTAGTGGGGGGTCGTCGCCTCCACTTT
cdr3_aa: CASSLVGGRRLHF
j_call: TRBJ1-6
v_call: TRBV5-6
clone_size: .
d_call: .

cdr3_nt: TGTGCCAGCAGCGTGTCCCAGGGGCAAGAGACCCAGTACTTC
cdr3_aa: CASSVSQGQETQYF
j_call: TRBJ2-5
v_call: TRBV28
clone_size: .
d_call: .

cdr3_nt: TGCGCCAGCAGCCAAGATCCCCCTAGCGGCCAAGAGACCCAGTACTTC
cdr3_aa: CASSQDPPSGQETQYF
j_call: TRBJ2-5
v_call: TRBV4-1
clone_size: few
d_call: TRBD2

cdr3_nt: TGTGCCAGCAGTTTCTTGCGGACTCGGGGGGACATTCAGTACTTC
cdr3_aa: CASSFLRTRGDIQYF
j_call: TRBJ2-4
v_call: TRBV28
clone_size: few
d_call: TRBD2

cdr3_nt: TGTGCCAGCAGCCAAGGACTAGCGGGAGCAACAGATACGCAGTATTTT
cdr3_aa: CASSQGLAGATDTQYF
j_call: TRBJ2-3
v_call: TRBV3-1
clone_size: .
d_call: TRBD2

cdr3_nt: TGTGCCAGCAGGAGCGGAGGGGGCAACTATGGCTACACCTTC
cdr3_aa: CASRSGGGNYGYTF
j_call: TRBJ1-2
v_call: TRBV7-9
clone_size: many
d_call: TRBD1

cdr3_nt: TGTGCCAGCAGTCCTTTTATGGGACCCCTGAACACTGAAGCTTTCTTT
cdr3_aa: CASSPFMGPLNTEAFF
j_call: TRBJ1-1
v_call: TRBV28
clone_size: .
d_call: .

cdr3_nt: TGTGCCAGCTCGTCGAGTGGCTACACCTTC
cdr3_aa: CASSSSGYTF
j_call: TRBJ1-2
v_call: TRBV2
clone_size: many
d_call: .

cdr3_nt: TGTGCCAGCAGTGAAAGACAGGGGGAAAAACTGTTTTTT
cdr3_aa: CASSERQGEKLFF
j_call: TRBJ1-4
v_call: TRBV6-1
clone_size: .
d_call: TRBD1

cdr3_nt: TGTGCCAGTAGTATTGGTAGCGGGCGTACCTACGAGCAGTACTTC
cdr3_aa: CASSIGSGRTYEQYF
j_call: TRBJ2-7
v_call: TRBV19
clone_size: .
d_call: TRBD2

cdr3_nt: TGTGCCAGCAGCTTAGGGGACAGGGGGGGAGGAGAGACCCAGTACTTC
cdr3_aa: CASSLGDRGGGETQYF
j_call: TRBJ2-5
v_call: TRBV7-9
clone_size: .
d_call: TRBD1